The 8 T cell receptor beta chains listed next were all sequenced from one sample in a study of T-cell reconstitution after alpha-beta-depleted transplantation in children. Unique molecular identifiers tagged the TCRbeta library. MiXCR was run by TCRdb on the PCR reads, yielding one entry per CDR3 protein. Counted here are approximately 520,000 distinct CDR3 sequences, 30% to 35% occurring once; the ten biggest clones make up approximately 2.3%. Material: PBMCs from the stem cell graft donor, obtained from the stem cell graft. The receptors were gathered from a human donor who donated a stem cell graft to a child with aplastic anemia.

This clonotype was seen a handful of times. The CDR3 DNA reads TGTGCCTGGAGTGTTTTGAGCAATCAGCCCCAGCATTTT. Residues: CAWSVLSNQPQHF. The V gene is TRBV30, the J gene TRBJ1-5; no definite D call. The germline CDR1 and CDR2 sequences are GTSNPN and SVGIG (reference sequence). Trimming stripped 0 bases from V and 1 base from J, with 4 bases between. CDR3 length equals 13 residues.

The rearrangement joins TRBV7-8 to TRBJ2-7; 9 bases map to TRBD1. V shed 1 base, J shed 5 bases, and the junction held 6 bases outside the gene matches. CDR3 size: 15 residues. Per germline, CDR1 SGHVS and CDR2 FQNEAQ. The CDR3 region is CASSLVQGALNEQYF. The CDR3 nucleotides read TGTGCCAGCAGCTTAGTACAGGGGGCTCTAAACGAGCAGTACTTC.

Only a few counts were recorded for this clonotype. The chain is built from TRBV20-1 and TRBJ1-2, with 12 bases aligning to TRBD1. Germline V CDR1 and CDR2: DFQATT, SNEGSKA (reference sequence). The CDR3 covers 15 residues. V lost 1 base, J lost 6 bases, and 6 bases stayed unmatched. The CDR3 nucleotides read TGCAGTGCTAGAGCCGGGACAGGGGGCTCGGATGGCTACACCTTC. Its protein is CSARAGTGGSDGYTF.

J is TRBJ1-6 and V is TRBV28; D perhaps matches TRBD1 (6 bases). The germline CDR1 and CDR2 sequences are MDHEN and SYDVKM. The CDR3 is made up of 14 amino acids. V dropped 7 bases and J dropped 10 bases, with 17 bases sitting between them. In DNA form, the CDR3 reads TGTGCCAGCACGGAACAGGGAAGTGGGTCACCCCTCCACTTT. It encodes CASTEQGSGSPLHF.

This clonotype was seen a handful of times. J is TRBJ2-7 and V is TRBV7-2, with D possibly TRBD2 on 6 matching bases. Germline CDR1 SGHTA, CDR2 FQGNSA. The CDR3 is 16 residues long. Trimming shortened V by 4 bases and J by 2 bases, and 18 bases separated the two germline ends. The DNA for the CDR3 is TGTGCCAGCAGCTCGGAATTTAGCGGAGGGACCTACGAGCAGTACTTC. Its protein product is CASSSEFSGGTYEQYF.

The sample holds a few counts of this clonotype. V gene TRBV7-2 combines with J gene TRBJ2-7, with 9 bases that match TRBD2. The CDR3 contains 15 residues. CDR1 is SGHTA and CDR2 is FQGNSA in the germline V gene. With V trimmed by 1 base and J by 4 bases, 5 bases remained unmatched. CDR3 nucleotides: TGTGCCAGCAGCTTAGACGGCGGGAGGGCATACGAGCAGTACTTC. It codes for CASSLDGGRAYEQYF.

The genes are TRBV4-2 and TRBJ2-1; 10 bases agree with TRBD2. V trimming: 1 base; J trimming: 3 bases; junction bases outside the gene matches: 6. This CDR3 has 17 amino acids. Germline values: CDR1 LGHNA, CDR2 YNFKEQ. CDR3 protein: CASSQGTSGKDYNEQFF. CDR3 DNA: TGTGCCAGCAGCCAAGGTACTAGCGGGAAAGACTACAATGAGCAGTTCTTC.

The genes are TRBV5-4 and TRBJ2-5; 8 positions match TRBD2. CDR3 length equals 15 residues. The J segment lost 2 bases and the V segment lost 2 bases, leaving 5 bases of the junction unmatched. CDR1 and CDR2 (germline): SGHNT, YYREEE (reference sequence). The CDR3 region has the DNA TGTGCCAGCAGCTTCTTTACTAGCGGACAAGAGACCCAGTACTTC. This codes for CASSFFTSGQETQYF.